These 13 T cell receptor beta chains were sequenced from one sample in a study of T cell changes during pregnancy in multiple sclerosis. The repertoire was sequenced with immunoSEQ multiplex PCR; TCRdb's copy has only in-frame clones and lacks some. The repertoire holds around 20,000 clones, with about 88% as singletons. The source was CD8+ T cells from peripheral blood mononuclear cells, collected in the second trimester of pregnancy. The receptor set was obtained from a female donor in good health, enrolled as a control in a pregnancy study.

This chain connects TRBV7-9 to TRBJ2-3, with 8 positions matching TRBD1. The CDR3 consists of 15 residues. The germline CDR1 and CDR2 sequences are SEHNR and FQNEAQ (reference sequence). Unmatched junction bases numbered 11, after V lost 10 bases and J lost 2 bases. This CDR3 reads CATTSRTGHTDTQYF. For the CDR3, the DNA is TGTGCCACCACCTCGAGGACAGGGCACACAGATACGCAGTATTTT.

The CDR3 nucleotides read TGTGCCAGCAGCCCGGGGACAGGGGATCAGCCCCAGCATTTT. It specifies CASSPGTGDQPQHF. The chain recombines TRBV7-8 with TRBJ1-5; 10 nucleotides match TRBD1. In germline, CDR1 is SGHVS, CDR2 FQNEAQ. J lost 5 bases, V lost 5 bases, and 3 bases had no gene match. The CDR3 has 14 amino acids.

The rearrangement joins TRBV21-1 to TRBJ2-5; TRBD2, as called in the table, went unchecked against the DNA. TRBV21-1 is reported as a pseudogene. The CDR3 is made up of 14 amino acids. CDR3 in amino acids: CASSLRPVEETQYF. DNA for the CDR3: TGTGCCAGCAGCCTACGACCAGTGGAGGAGACCCAGTACTTC.

This sequence joins TRBV11-2 and TRBJ2-3; possible D gene TRBD2, 8 bases. Per germline, CDR1 SGHAT and CDR2 FQNNGV. Deletions cut 3 bases from V and 6 bases from J, with 16 bases between. The CDR3 is 15 residues long. The CDR3 DNA follows: TGTGCCAGCAGCTTTCGGGGGGGACAGAGGGATACGCAGTATTTT. It translates to CASSFRGGQRDTQYF.

This chain uses TRBV11-2 with TRBJ2-1, with TRBD2 matching 11 bases. Germline V gene data show CDR1 as SGHAT and CDR2 as FQNNGV. CDR3 length: 18 amino acids. Trimming at V came to 5 bases and at J to 6 bases, leaving 15 bases not matched to a gene. The CDR3 protein is CASSPSLKLAGVTNEQFF. The CDR3 nucleotides are TGTGCCAGCAGCCCCTCGCTGAAACTAGCGGGAGTGACCAATGAGCAGTTCTTC.

The chain is built from TRBV5-4 and TRBJ1-5; D is uncertain. Trimming took off 0 bases at V and 3 bases at J, with 4 bases between the two ends. CDR1 is SGHNT and CDR2 is YYREEE in the germline V gene (reference sequence). The CDR3 runs 13 residues. CDR3 region: CASSLDYNQPQHF. The CDR3 coding sequence is TGTGCCAGCAGCTTGGACTACAATCAGCCCCAGCATTTT. Variable domain in full (rest from reference TRBV5-4 and TRBJ1-5): ETGVTQSPTHLIKTRGQQVTLRCSSQSGHNTVSWYQQALGQGPQFIFQYYREEENGRGNFPPRFSGLQFPNYSSELNVNALELDDSALYLCASSLDYNQPQHFGDGTRLSIL.

V is TRBV7-6 and J is TRBJ1-1; D remains unclear. The CDR3 runs to 12 residues. Per the germline V gene, CDR1 is SGHVS and CDR2 is FNYEAQ. V was clipped by 5 bases and J by 3 bases, with 7 bases between them. The CDR3 is CASSGDDTEAFF. Written as DNA, the CDR3 is TGTGCCAGCAGCGGAGACGACACTGAAGCTTTCTTT. Full variable domain (remainder filled in from reference TRBV7-6 and TRBJ1-1): GAGVSQSPRYKVTKRGQDVALRCDPISGHVSLYWYRQALGQGPEFLTYFNYEAQQDKSGLPNDRFSAERPEGSISTLTIQRTEQRDSAMYRCASSGDDTEAFFGQGTRLTVV.

This sequence joins TRBV2 and TRBJ2-1, with 12 positions matching TRBD2. Unmatched junction bases numbered 5, after V lost 7 bases and J lost 4 bases. CDR1 is SNHLY, CDR2 FYNNEI, per germline. The CDR3 has 15 amino acids. The DNA of the CDR3 is TGTGCCAGCATCTCTAGCGGGGGGGGGTACAATGAGCAGTTCTTC. Encoded protein: CASISSGGGYNEQFF.

This sequence joins TRBV28 and TRBJ2-2; D remains ambiguous. CDR1 and CDR2 (germline): MDHEN, SYDVKM. Trimming shortened V by 2 bases and J by 6 bases, and 7 bases separated the two germline ends. This CDR3 contains 13 residues. CDR3 sequence (DNA): TGTGCCAGCAGTTTACTAATCTCCGGGGAGCTGTTTTTT. This sequence encodes CASSLLISGELFF.

The chain recombines TRBV19 with TRBJ2-1; D gene uncertain. The CDR3 covers 15 residues. Germline CDR1 LNHDA, CDR2 SQIVND (reference sequence). The V end lost 7 bases, the J end lost 0 bases, and 13 bases lay between the germline ends. The CDR3 reads CASTILDGSYNEQFF. CDR3 nucleotides: TGTGCCAGTACAATTCTAGACGGCTCCTACAATGAGCAGTTCTTC. The entire variable domain, with the rest obtained from reference TRBV19 and TRBJ2-1, is as follows: DGGITQSPKYLFRKEGQNVTLSCEQNLNHDAMYWYRQDPGQGLRLIYYSQIVNDFQKGDIAEGYSVSREKKESFPLTVTSAQKNPTAFYLCASTILDGSYNEQFFGPGTRLTVL.

This rearrangement joins TRBV4-2 to TRBJ2-7, with D possibly being TRBD1 (6 bases). The germline V and J ends were trimmed by 5 bases and 3 bases, with 11 bases remaining between them. Germline CDR1 reads LGHNA; CDR2 reads YNFKEQ. This CDR3 contains 13 residues. The CDR3 nucleotides are TGTGCCAGCAGCGCAGGGGCAAACTACGAGCAGTACTTC. It is translated as CASSAGANYEQYF.

The rearrangement joins TRBV25-1 to TRBJ2-2, with 8 bases aligning to TRBD1. Per germline, CDR1 MGHDK and CDR2 SYGVNS. This CDR3 spans 16 amino acids. J was trimmed by 7 bases and V by 4 bases; bases with no gene match: 11. The CDR3 protein is CASSVGQGALGGELFF. The CDR3, as DNA: TGTGCCAGCAGTGTCGGGCAGGGGGCGCTAGGCGGGGAGCTGTTTTTT.

This sequence joins TRBV27 and TRBJ2-3, with 8 positions matching TRBD2. J gave up 2 bases and V 5 bases, and 6 bases lay outside the gene matches. Looked up from germline, CDR1 is MNHEY and CDR2 is SMNVEV (reference sequence). This CDR3 has 15 amino acids. The CDR3 DNA follows: TGTGCCAGCAGTCTTAGCGGGGCACCCACAGATACGCAGTATTTT. Protein sequence: CASSLSGAPTDTQYF.